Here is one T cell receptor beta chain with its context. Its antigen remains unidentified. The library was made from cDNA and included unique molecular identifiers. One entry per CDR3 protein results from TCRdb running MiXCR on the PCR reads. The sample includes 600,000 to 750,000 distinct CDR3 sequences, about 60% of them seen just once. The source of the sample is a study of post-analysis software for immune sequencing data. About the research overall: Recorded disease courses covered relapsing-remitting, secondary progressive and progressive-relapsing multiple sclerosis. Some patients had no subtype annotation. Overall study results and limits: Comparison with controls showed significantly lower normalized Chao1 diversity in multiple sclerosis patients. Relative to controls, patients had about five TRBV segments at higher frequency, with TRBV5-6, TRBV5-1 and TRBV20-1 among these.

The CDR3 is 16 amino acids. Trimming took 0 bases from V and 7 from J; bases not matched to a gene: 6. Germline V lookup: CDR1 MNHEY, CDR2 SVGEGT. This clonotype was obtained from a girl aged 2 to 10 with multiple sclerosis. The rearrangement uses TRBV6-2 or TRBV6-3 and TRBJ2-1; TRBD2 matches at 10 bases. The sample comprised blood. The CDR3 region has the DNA TGTGCCAGCAGTTACTCGCAACTAGCGGGGCGGAATGAGCAGTTCTTC. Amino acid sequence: CASSYSQLAGRNEQFF.